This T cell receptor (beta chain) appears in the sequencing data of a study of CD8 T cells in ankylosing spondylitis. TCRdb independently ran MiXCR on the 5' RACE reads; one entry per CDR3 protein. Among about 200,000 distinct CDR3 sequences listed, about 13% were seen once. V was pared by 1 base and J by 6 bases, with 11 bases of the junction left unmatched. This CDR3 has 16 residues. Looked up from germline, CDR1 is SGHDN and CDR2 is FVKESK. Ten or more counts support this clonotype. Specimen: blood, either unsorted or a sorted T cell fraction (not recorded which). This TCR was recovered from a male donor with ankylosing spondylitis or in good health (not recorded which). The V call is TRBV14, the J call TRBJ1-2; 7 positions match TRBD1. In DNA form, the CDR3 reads TGTGCCAGCAGCCAAGTTCAACAGGGGATTATGAATGGCTACACCTTC. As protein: CASSQVQQGIMNGYTF.